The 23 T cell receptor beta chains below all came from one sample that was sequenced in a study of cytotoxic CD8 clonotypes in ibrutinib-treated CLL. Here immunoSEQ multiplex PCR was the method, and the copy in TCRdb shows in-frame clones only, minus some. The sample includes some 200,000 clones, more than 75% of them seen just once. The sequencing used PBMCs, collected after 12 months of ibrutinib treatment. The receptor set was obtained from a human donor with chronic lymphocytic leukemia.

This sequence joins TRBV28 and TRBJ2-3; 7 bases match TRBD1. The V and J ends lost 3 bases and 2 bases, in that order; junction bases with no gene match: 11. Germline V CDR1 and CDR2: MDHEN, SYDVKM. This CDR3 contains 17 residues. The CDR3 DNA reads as TGTGCCAGCAGTTTCGAACTCCTTGACAGGGCCACAGATACGCAGTATTTT. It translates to CASSFELLDRATDTQYF.

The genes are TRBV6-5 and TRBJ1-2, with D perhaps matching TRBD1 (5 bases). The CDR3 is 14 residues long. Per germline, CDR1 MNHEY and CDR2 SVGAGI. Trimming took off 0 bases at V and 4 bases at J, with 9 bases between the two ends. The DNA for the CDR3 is TGTGCCAGCAGTTACTCAGCAGGGATCTATGGCTACACCTTC. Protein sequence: CASSYSAGIYGYTF.

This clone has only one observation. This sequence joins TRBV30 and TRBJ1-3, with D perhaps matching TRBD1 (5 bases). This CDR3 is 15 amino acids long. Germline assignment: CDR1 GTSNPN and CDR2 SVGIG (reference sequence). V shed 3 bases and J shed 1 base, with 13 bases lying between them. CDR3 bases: TGTGCCTGGAGACCCCCCGGGGCGTCTGGAAACACCATATATTTT. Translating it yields CAWRPPGASGNTIYF.

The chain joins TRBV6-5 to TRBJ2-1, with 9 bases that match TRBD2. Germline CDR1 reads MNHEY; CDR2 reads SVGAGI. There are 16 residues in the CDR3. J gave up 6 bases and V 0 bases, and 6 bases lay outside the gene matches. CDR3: CASSYSGLAGTNEQFF. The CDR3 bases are TGTGCCAGCAGTTACTCCGGGCTAGCGGGAACCAATGAGCAGTTCTTC.

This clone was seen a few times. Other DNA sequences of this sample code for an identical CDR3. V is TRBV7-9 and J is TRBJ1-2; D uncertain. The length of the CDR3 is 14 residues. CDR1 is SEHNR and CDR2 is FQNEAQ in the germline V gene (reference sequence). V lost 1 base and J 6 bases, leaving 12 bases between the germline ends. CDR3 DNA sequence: TGTGCCAGCAGCTTAGTACCTGGGGAAGATGGCTACACCTTC. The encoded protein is CASSLVPGEDGYTF.

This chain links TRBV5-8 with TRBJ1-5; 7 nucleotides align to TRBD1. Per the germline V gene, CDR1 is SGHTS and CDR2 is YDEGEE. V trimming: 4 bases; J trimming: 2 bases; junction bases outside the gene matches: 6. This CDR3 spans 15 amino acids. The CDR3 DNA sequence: TGTGCCAGCAGCCCAGACGGACAGGGCAATCAGCCCCAGCATTTT. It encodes CASSPDGQGNQPQHF.

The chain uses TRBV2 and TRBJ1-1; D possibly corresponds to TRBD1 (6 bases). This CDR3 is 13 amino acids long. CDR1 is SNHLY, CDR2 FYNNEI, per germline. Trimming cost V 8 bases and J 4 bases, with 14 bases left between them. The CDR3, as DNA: TGTGCCAGCCACCCGGAGGGGGGCACTGAAGCTTTCTTT. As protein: CASHPEGGTEAFF. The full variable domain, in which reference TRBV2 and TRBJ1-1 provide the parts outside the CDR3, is EPEVTQTPSHQVTQMGQEVILRCVPISNHLYFYWYRQILGQKVEFLVSFYNNEISEKSEIFDDQFSVERPDGSNFTLKIRSTKLEDSAMYFCASHPEGGTEAFFGQGTRLTVV.

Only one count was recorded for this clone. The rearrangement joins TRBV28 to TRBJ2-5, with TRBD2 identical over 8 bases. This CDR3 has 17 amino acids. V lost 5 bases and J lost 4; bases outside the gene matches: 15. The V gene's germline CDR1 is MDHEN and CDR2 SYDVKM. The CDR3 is CASSESYSGIARETQYF. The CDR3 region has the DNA TGTGCCAGCAGTGAGAGTTATAGCGGGATAGCTCGAGAGACCCAGTACTTC.

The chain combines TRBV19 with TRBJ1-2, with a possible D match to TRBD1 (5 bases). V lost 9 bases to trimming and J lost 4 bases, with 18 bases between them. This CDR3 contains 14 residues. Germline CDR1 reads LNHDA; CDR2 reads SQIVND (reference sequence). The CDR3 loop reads CASTPGQGSYGYTF. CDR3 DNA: TGTGCCAGCACCCCGGGTCAGGGTTCCTATGGCTACACCTTC.

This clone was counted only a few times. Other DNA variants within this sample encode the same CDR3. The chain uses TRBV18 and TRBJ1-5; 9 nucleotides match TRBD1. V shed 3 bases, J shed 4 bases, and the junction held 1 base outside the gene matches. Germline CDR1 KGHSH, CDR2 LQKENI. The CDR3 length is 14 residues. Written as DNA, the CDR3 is TGTGCCAGCTCACCGGGGACAGGGAATCAGCCCCAGCATTTT. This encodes CASSPGTGNQPQHF.

The CDR3 spells CASSIVLALTYEQYF. The CDR3 DNA sequence: TGTGCCAGTAGTATAGTACTAGCCCTGACCTACGAGCAGTACTTC. The chain has TRBV19 and TRBJ2-7; tentatively, D is TRBD2 (6 bases). Between the trimmed V and J ends, which lost 1 base and 2 bases, there was a span of 12 bases. The CDR3 has 15 residues. Per the germline V gene, CDR1 is LNHDA and CDR2 is SQIVND (reference sequence).

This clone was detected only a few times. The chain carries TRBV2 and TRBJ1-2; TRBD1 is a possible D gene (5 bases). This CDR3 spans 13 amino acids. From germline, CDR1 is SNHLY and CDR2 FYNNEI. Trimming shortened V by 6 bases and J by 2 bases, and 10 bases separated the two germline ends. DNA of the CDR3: TGTGCCAGCAGAGGGACGGTGAACTATGGCTACACCTTC. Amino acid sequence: CASRGTVNYGYTF.

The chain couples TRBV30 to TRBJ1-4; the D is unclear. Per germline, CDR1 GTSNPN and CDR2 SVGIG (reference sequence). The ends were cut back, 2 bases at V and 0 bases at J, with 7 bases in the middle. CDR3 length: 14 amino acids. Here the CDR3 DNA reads TGTGCCTGGAGTCTCAGTGCAACTAATGAAAAACTGTTTTTT. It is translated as CAWSLSATNEKLFF.

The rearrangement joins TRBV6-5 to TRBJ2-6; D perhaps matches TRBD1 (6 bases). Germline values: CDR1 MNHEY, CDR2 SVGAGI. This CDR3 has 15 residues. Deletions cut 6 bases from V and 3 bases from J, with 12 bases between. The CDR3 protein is CASRPQGYGANVLTF. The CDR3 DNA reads TGTGCCAGCAGGCCTCAGGGGTATGGGGCCAACGTCCTGACTTTC.

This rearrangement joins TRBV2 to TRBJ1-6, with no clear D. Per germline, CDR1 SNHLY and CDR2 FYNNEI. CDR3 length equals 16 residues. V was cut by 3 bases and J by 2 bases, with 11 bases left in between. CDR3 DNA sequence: TGTGCCAGCAGTGAGAGGGAAGCGCCCTATAATTCACCCCTCCACTTT. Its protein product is CASSEREAPYNSPLHF.

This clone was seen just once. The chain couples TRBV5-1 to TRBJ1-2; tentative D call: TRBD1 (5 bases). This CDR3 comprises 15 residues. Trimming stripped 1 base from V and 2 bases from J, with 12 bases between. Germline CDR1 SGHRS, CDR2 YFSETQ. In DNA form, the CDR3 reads TGCGCCAGCAGCTTGAACCAGGGAGTGAACTATGGCTACACCTTC. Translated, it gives CASSLNQGVNYGYTF.

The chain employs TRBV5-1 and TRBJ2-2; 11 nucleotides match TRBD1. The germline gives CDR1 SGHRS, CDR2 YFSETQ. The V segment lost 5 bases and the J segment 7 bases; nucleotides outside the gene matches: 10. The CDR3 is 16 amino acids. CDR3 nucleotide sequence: TGCGCCAGCAGTCCCTGGACAGGGGGCAATGGCGGGGAGCTGTTTTTT. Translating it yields CASSPWTGGNGGELFF.

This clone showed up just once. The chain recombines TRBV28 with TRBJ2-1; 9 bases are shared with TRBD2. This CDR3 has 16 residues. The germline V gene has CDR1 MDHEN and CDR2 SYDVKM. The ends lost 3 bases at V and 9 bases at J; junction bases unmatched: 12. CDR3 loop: CASSFPAGGVRSEQFF. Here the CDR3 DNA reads TGTGCCAGCAGTTTCCCCGCGGGAGGGGTAAGAAGTGAGCAGTTCTTC. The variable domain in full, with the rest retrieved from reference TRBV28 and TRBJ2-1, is DVKVTQSSRYLVKRTGEKVFLECVQDMDHENMFWYRQDPGLGLRLIYFSYDVKMKEKGDIPEGYSVSREKKERFSLILESASTNQTSMYLCASSFPAGGVRSEQFFGPGTRLTVL.

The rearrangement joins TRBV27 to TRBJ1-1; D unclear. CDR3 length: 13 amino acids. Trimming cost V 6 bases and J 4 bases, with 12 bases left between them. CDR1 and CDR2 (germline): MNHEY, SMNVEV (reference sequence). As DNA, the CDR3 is TGTGCCAGCAGGGACTCTCTCGCCACTGAAGCTTTCTTT. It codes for CASRDSLATEAFF.

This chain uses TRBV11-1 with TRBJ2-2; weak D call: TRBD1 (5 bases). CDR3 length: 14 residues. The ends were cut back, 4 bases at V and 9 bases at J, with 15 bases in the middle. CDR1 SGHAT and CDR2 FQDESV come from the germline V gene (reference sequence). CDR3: CASSYRKGFRELFF. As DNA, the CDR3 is TGTGCCAGCAGCTACCGTAAGGGGTTCCGGGAGCTGTTTTTT.

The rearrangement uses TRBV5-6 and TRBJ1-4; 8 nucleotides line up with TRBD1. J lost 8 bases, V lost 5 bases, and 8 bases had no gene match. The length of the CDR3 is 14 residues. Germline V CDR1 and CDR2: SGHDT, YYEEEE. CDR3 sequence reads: CASSRDRSEEKLFF. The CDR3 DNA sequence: TGTGCCAGCAGTAGGGACAGGTCAGAAGAAAAACTGTTTTTT.

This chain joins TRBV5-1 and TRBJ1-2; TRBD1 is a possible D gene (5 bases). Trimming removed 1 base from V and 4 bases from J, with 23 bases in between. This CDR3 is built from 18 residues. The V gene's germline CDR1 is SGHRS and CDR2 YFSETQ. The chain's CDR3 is CASSLRSSSMTVFYGYTF. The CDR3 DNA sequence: TGCGCCAGCAGCTTGAGGTCCTCATCAATGACAGTCTTCTATGGCTACACCTTC.

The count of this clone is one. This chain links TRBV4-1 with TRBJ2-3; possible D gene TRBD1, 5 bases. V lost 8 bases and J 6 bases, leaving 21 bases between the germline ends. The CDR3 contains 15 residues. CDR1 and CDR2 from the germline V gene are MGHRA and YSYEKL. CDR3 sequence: CASRPRGGRGDTQYF. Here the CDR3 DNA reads TGCGCCAGCCGACCTAGGGGCGGCCGTGGGGATACGCAGTATTTT.